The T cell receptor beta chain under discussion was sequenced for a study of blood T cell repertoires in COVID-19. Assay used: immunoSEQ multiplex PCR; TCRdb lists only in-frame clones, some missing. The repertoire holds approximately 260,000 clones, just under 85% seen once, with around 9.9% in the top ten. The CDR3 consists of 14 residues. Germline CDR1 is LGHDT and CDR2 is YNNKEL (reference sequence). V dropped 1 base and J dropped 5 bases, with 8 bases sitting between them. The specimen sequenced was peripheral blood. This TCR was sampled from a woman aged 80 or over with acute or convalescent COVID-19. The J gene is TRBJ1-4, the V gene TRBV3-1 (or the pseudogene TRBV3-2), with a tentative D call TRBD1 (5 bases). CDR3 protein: CASSQGGANEKLFF. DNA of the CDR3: TGTGCCAGCAGCCAAGGGGGCGCAAATGAAAAACTGTTTTTT.